Below are 32 T cell receptor beta chains sequenced from a single sample in a study of CD8+CD57+ T cells in acquired aplastic anemia. Genomic DNA was employed as the template in profiling TCR beta VDJ and CDR3. TCRdb ran MiXCR on the reads and lists one entry per CDR3 protein. The sample lists under 200,000 distinct CDR3 sequences; 35% to 55% were seen once. The sequencing sample was made of sorted CD4+, CD8+, or CD8+CD57+ T cells (not recorded which) from PBMCs. These receptors were collected from a human donor in good health.

V gene TRBV24-1 combines with J gene TRBJ2-5; no clear D gene. CDR1 and CDR2 (germline): KGHDR, SFDVKD. This CDR3 has 8 residues. Between the trimmed V and J ends, which lost 12 bases and 4 bases, there was a span of 2 bases. The CDR3 DNA sequence: TGTGCCGCAGAGACCCAGTACTTC. As protein: CAAETQYF.

This clonotype was found many times. The chain links TRBV12-3 or TRBV12-4 to TRBJ1-1, with no clear D. CDR3 size: 15 residues. Trimming shortened V by 2 bases and J by 6 bases, and 16 bases separated the two germline ends. CDR3 protein: CASSLKLGQKAEAFF. CDR3 DNA sequence: TGTGCCAGCAGTTTAAAGTTGGGCCAGAAAGCTGAAGCTTTCTTT.

Comment on this clonotype: Mismatch with germline at one junction end may stem from a read error. This sequence joins TRBV19 and TRBJ2-6; possibly TRBD1 or TRBD2 for D (5 bases each). This CDR3 has 15 residues. The germline gives CDR1 LNHDA, CDR2 SQIVND (reference sequence). The CDR3 DNA sequence: TGTGCCAGTAGTATCCTAGCCTCTGGGGCCAACGTCCTGGCTTTC. Its protein product is CASSILASGANVLAF.

V gene TRBV2 combines with J gene TRBJ2-5, with D maybe TRBD1 (5 bases). Trimming shortened V by 6 bases and J by 5 bases, and 10 bases separated the two germline ends. The germline V gene has CDR1 SNHLY and CDR2 FYNNEI. The CDR3 covers 12 residues. CDR3: CASRPGFETQYF. CDR3 nucleotides: TGTGCCAGCAGACCAGGGTTCGAGACCCAGTACTTC.

This sequence joins TRBV29-1 and TRBJ2-2; D might be TRBD2 (6 bases). Germline V gene lookup returns CDR1 SQVTM and CDR2 ANQGSEA. The CDR3 length is 14 residues. Trimming cost V 5 bases and J 3 bases, with 13 bases left between them. This CDR3 is CSVQRDSYTGELFF. The CDR3 bases are TGCAGCGTTCAAAGGGACTCTTACACCGGGGAGCTGTTTTTT.

This clonotype has only a few counts. The V call is TRBV10-3, the J call TRBJ1-1; tentative D call: TRBD1 (6 bases). CDR3 length: 14 amino acids. The ends were cut back, 5 bases at V and 2 bases at J, with 12 bases in the middle. CDR1 and CDR2 from the germline V gene are ENHRY and SYGVKD. The CDR3 DNA sequence: TGTGCCATCAGTAGGGGGACATCCAACACTGAAGCTTTCTTT. This codes for CAISRGTSNTEAFF.

The sample holds many counts of this clonotype. The genes are TRBV20-1 and TRBJ2-1; 9 nucleotides line up with TRBD2. CDR3 size: 14 residues. V lost 6 bases, J lost 6 bases, and 9 bases stayed unmatched. In germline, CDR1 is DFQATT, CDR2 SNEGSKA (reference sequence). CDR3 in DNA: TGCAGTGCACGAGCGGGAGGAAGTGGCAATGAGCAGTTCTTC. This codes for CSARAGGSGNEQFF.

The chain carries TRBV11-2 and TRBJ2-5; 10 bases match TRBD2. CDR3 size: 19 residues. V gave up 3 bases and J gave up 0 bases; unmatched junction bases: 13. The germline V gene encodes CDR1 SGHAT and CDR2 FQNNGV. The CDR3 region has the DNA TGTGCCAGCAGCTTGGGCAGGGGAATTAGCGGGAGGAACCAAGAGACCCAGTACTTC. This encodes CASSLGRGISGRNQETQYF.

This clonotype was picked up many times. The chain has TRBV2 and TRBJ2-7; 11 bases line up with TRBD1. After removal of 5 bases from V and 4 bases from J, the junction contained 7 bases not matched to a gene. The germline CDR1 and CDR2 sequences are SNHLY and FYNNEI. The CDR3 runs to 15 residues. CDR3 DNA sequence: TGTGCCAGCAGTCCGGACAGGGGGCTATCGTACGAGCAGTACTTC. It codes for CASSPDRGLSYEQYF.

This clonotype was detected once. The junction differs from germline at one of its ends, possibly a read error. The rearrangement joins TRBV19 to TRBJ1-6; no reliable D call. The CDR3 is 15 amino acids. Germline V CDR1 and CDR2: LNHDA, SQIVND (reference sequence). The CDR3 DNA follows: TGTGCCAGTAGTTTCCGGGCTGACTATAATTCACTCCTCCACTTT. It encodes CASSFRADYNSLLHF.

The chain couples TRBV19 to TRBJ1-5; 8 bases fit TRBD1. This CDR3 comprises 14 residues. V was clipped by 5 bases and J by 8 bases; unmatched bases: 8. Germline loops: CDR1 LNHDA, CDR2 SQIVND (reference sequence). In DNA form, the CDR3 reads TGTGCCAGTAGTGGACAGGGTTGGGGCGAGCCCCAGCATTTT. Encoded protein: CASSGQGWGEPQHF.

This clonotype was counted ten times or more. The V call is TRBV19, the J call TRBJ2-7; 12 nucleotides align to TRBD1. CDR1 LNHDA and CDR2 SQIVND come from the germline V gene (reference sequence). With V trimmed by 1 base and J by 5 bases, 0 bases remained unmatched. The CDR3 sequence is 14 residues long. The CDR3 coding sequence is TGTGCCAGTAGTATAGGGGACAGGGGGCACGAGCAGTACTTC. This sequence encodes CASSIGDRGHEQYF.

This clonotype occurred many times. The chain has TRBV4-3 and TRBJ2-3; 8 bases are a match to TRBD1. The CDR3 runs 16 residues. V shed 0 bases, J shed 6 bases, and the junction held 8 bases outside the gene matches. The germline CDR1 and CDR2 sequences are LGHNA and YSLEER. In DNA form, the CDR3 reads TGCGCCAGCAGCCAAGATCGGCAGGGGGCAGGCGATACGCAGTATTTT. Translating gives CASSQDRQGAGDTQYF.

The V call is TRBV20-1, the J call TRBJ2-7, with TRBD1 as a possible D gene (6 bases). Matching the DNA end better, TRBJ2-1 makes the J call doubtful. The CDR3 spans 11 residues. Per germline, CDR1 DFQATT and CDR2 SNEGSKA (reference sequence). The DNA of the CDR3 is TGCAGTGCTAGGAAGGGGGATGAGCAGTTCTTC. Encoded protein: CSARKGDEQFF.

This clonotype appeared many times. The V call is TRBV29-1, the J call TRBJ1-2; D not certain. V dropped 6 bases and J dropped 2 bases, with 16 bases sitting between them. This CDR3 is 14 amino acids long. The germline gives CDR1 SQVTM, CDR2 ANQGSEA. CDR3 residues: CSVWLRELNYGYTF. DNA of the CDR3: TGCAGCGTATGGCTTCGGGAATTAAACTATGGCTACACCTTC.

In this sample, this clonotype turned up many times. The chain is built from TRBV20-1 and TRBJ2-5, with TRBD2 matching over 12 bases. The CDR3 runs 17 residues. CDR1 and CDR2 (germline): DFQATT, SNEGSKA (reference sequence). Unmatched junction bases numbered 13, after V lost 5 bases and J lost 3 bases. CDR3 nucleotide sequence: TGCAGTGCTGACTTTCTTCCTAGCGGGAGGGCTGAAGAGACCCAGTACTTC. It codes for CSADFLPSGRAEETQYF.

Comments on this clonotype: A read error may be the cause here, since a much bigger clone is one base away. The chain links TRBV12-3 or TRBV12-4 to TRBJ1-3; no clear D gene. This CDR3 is 12 amino acids long. The CDR3 DNA reads as TGTGCCAGCAGTGCCTCGGGAAACACCGTATATTTT. Translation: CASSASGNTVYF.

This clonotype was recorded at least ten times. The chain carries TRBV2 and TRBJ1-1; no clear D. V lost 5 bases and J 0 bases, leaving 19 bases between the germline ends. This CDR3 is 17 amino acids long. Germline V gene sequence: CDR1 SNHLY, CDR2 FYNNEI. The CDR3 spells CASSPVPPRVMNTEAFF. CDR3 nucleotide sequence: TGTGCCAGCAGTCCCGTTCCTCCCAGAGTCATGAACACTGAAGCTTTCTTT.

This clonotype has at least ten counts. J is TRBJ2-3 and V is TRBV12-3 or TRBV12-4, with 13 nucleotides matching TRBD2. Trimming cost V 5 bases and J 6 bases; bases outside gene matches: 11. The CDR3 has 17 amino acids. The CDR3 is CASSIPWTSGGRDTQYF. The CDR3 DNA follows: TGTGCCAGCAGTATCCCTTGGACTAGCGGGGGAAGGGATACGCAGTATTTT.

Of note for this clonotype: One base away lies a much larger clone, so this may be a sequencing read error. This sequence joins TRBV7-6 and TRBJ2-5; D ambiguous. Germline loops: CDR1 SGHVS, CDR2 FNYEAQ. This CDR3 has 12 amino acids. Trimming left V 8 bases short and J 4 bases short, with 11 bases between. CDR3 sequence reads: CASGQETETQYF. In DNA, the CDR3 is TGTGCCAGCGGCCAAGAAACAGAGACCCAGTACTTC.

V is TRBV24-1 and J is TRBJ2-1; TRBD1 agrees at 9 bases. Germline CDR1 and CDR2: KGHDR and SFDVKD. CDR3 size: 15 residues. V shed 3 bases, J shed 16 bases, and the junction held 15 bases outside the gene matches. DNA of the CDR3: TGTGCCACCAGTGATCCCGGGACAGGGTACAGGGACCAATTCTTC. Translated: CATSDPGTGYRDQFF.

V is TRBV29-1 and J is TRBJ2-3; the match to TRBD1 covers 7 bases. The CDR3 spans 12 residues. V was pared by 6 bases and J by 1 base, with 1 base of the junction left unmatched. Germline loops: CDR1 SQVTM, CDR2 ANQGSEA. The DNA of the CDR3 is TGCAGCGTGGGGACAGGCACAGATACGCAGTATTTT. It encodes CSVGTGTDTQYF.

This clonotype was seen just once. A much larger clone differs from this one at a single base, so this may be a read error. This chain links TRBV7-9 with TRBJ1-3; D is unclear. Per the germline V gene, CDR1 is SEHNR and CDR2 is FQNEAQ (reference sequence). The CDR3 runs 15 residues. The chain's CDR3 is CASSPGRVSGDTIYF. Written as DNA, the CDR3 is TGTGCCAGCAGCCCCGGCCGGGTCTCTGGAGACACCATATATTTT.

This clonotype showed up many times. With a much larger clone just one base away, this may be a read error. This chain connects TRBV10-3 to TRBJ2-7, with D perhaps matching TRBD1 or TRBD2 (5 bases each). Trimming took 6 bases from V and 5 from J, leaving 17 bases between them. This CDR3 has 14 residues. Germline V lookup: CDR1 ENHRY, CDR2 SYGVKD. The CDR3 here is CAIRTGTLSDEQYF. CDR3 in DNA: TGTGCCATCAGGACTGGGACGCTGAGCGACGAGCAGTACTTC.

This clonotype was recorded at least ten times. V is TRBV29-1 and J is TRBJ2-1; 12 bases are shared with TRBD2. The CDR3 runs to 13 residues. Germline V lookup: CDR1 SQVTM, CDR2 ANQGSEA. After removal of 8 bases from V and 8 bases from J, the junction contained 7 bases not matched to a gene. CDR3 sequence reads: CSTGLAGGYEQFF. The DNA for the CDR3 is TGCAGCACAGGGCTAGCGGGAGGGTATGAGCAGTTCTTC.

The chain recombines TRBV12-3 or TRBV12-4 with TRBJ2-5; a weak D match, TRBD1 (6 bases). The V gene lost 7 bases and the J gene lost 2 bases, with 14 bases spanning the gap. This CDR3 has 14 residues. CDR3 nucleotides: TGTGCCAGCAAAGCCAGCGGACAGCAAGAGACCCAGTACTTC. Residues: CASKASGQQETQYF.

This sequence joins TRBV20-1 and TRBJ1-2, with a tentative D call TRBD1 (6 bases). The CDR3 is 15 amino acids. V gave up 0 bases and J gave up 3 bases, with 14 bases separating them. The V gene's germline CDR1 is DFQATT and CDR2 SNEGSKA (reference sequence). In DNA form, the CDR3 reads TGCAGTGCTAGAGATCCTCCACAGGGCCACTATGGCTACACCTTC. It codes for CSARDPPQGHYGYTF.

The sample holds many counts of this clonotype. The chain couples TRBV24-1 to TRBJ2-5; TRBD1 matches 7 bases. Unmatched junction bases numbered 3, after V lost 0 bases and J lost 0 bases. Germline V lookup: CDR1 KGHDR, CDR2 SFDVKD. CDR3 size: 16 residues. The CDR3: CATSDLSGQDQETQYF. The CDR3, as DNA: TGTGCCACCAGTGATTTGTCTGGACAGGACCAAGAGACCCAGTACTTC.

This clonotype was counted a few times. The chain joins TRBV3-1 to TRBJ1-2; D not certain. The CDR3 totals 13 residues. Trimming pared 4 bases from V and 4 bases from J, leaving 10 bases between. Germline-derived CDR1 and CDR2 are LGHDT and YNNKEL (reference sequence). This chain's CDR3 is CASSRGRGYGYTF. CDR3 DNA sequence: TGTGCCAGCAGCCGAGGACGGGGCTATGGCTACACCTTC.

This clonotype is a singleton in its sample. The V and J genes are TRBV29-1 and TRBJ2-7; TRBD1 matches 11 bases. Germline-derived CDR1 and CDR2 are SQVTM and ANQGSEA. V gave up 6 bases and J gave up 5 bases; unmatched junction bases: 3. The CDR3 consists of 12 residues. Here the CDR3 reads CSVSGQGDEQYF. In DNA form, the CDR3 reads TGCAGCGTCTCGGGACAGGGGGACGAGCAGTACTTC.

This chain joins TRBV18 and TRBJ1-1, with no clear D. The CDR3 covers 15 residues. Germline values: CDR1 KGHSH, CDR2 LQKENI. The V end was cut by 1 base, the J end by 4 bases, with 13 bases between. As DNA, the CDR3 is TGTGCCAGCTCACCACGAAGACCGGAAGGCACTGAAGCTTTCTTT. The encoded protein is CASSPRRPEGTEAFF.

This clonotype was detected only a few times. CDR3 coding DNA: TGTGCCAGCTCACGCGGGGGGTACAAGCAGTACTTC. It encodes CASSRGGYKQYF. The chain employs TRBV18 and TRBJ2-7, with 8 bases lining up with TRBD2. CDR3 length: 12 amino acids. V lost 4 bases and J lost 8; bases outside the gene matches: 4. Per germline, CDR1 KGHSH and CDR2 LQKENI.